The 20 T cell receptor beta chains below come from one sample, sequenced in a study of CD4 T cells in relation to SARS-CoV-2 and coronaviruses. Method: immunoSEQ multiplex PCR; TCRdb's copy keeps in-frame clones and lacks some. In the table there are about 59,000 clones, around 86% of which are singletons. The unexposed donors gave CD4+ T cells in about 2010-2019, prior to COVID-19. Sequencing was performed on memory CD4+ T cells from PBMCs. The receptors stem from a human donor in good health.

J is TRBJ2-5 and V is TRBV27; TRBD2 matches 7 bases. Germline V gene lookup returns CDR1 MNHEY and CDR2 SMNVEV (reference sequence). V lost 6 bases to trimming and J lost 5 bases; unmatched junction nucleotides: 18. This CDR3 is built from 17 residues. The CDR3 loop reads CASSLNRVGGPSETQYF. The CDR3, as DNA: TGTGCCAGCAGCCTAAATCGGGTGGGAGGGCCGTCGGAGACCCAGTACTTC.

The CDR3 DNA reads as TGTGCCTGGAGGGGACAGGCTTTATATGGCTACACCTTC. Protein: CAWRGQALYGYTF. The chain couples TRBV30 to TRBJ1-2, with 8 positions matching TRBD1. Trimming took 3 bases from V and 5 from J; bases not matched to a gene: 5. Looked up from germline, CDR1 is GTSNPN and CDR2 is SVGIG (reference sequence). The CDR3 covers 13 residues.

The rearrangement links TRBV7-9 to TRBJ2-1; 11 bases are a match to TRBD1. This CDR3 has 15 amino acids. Germline V gives CDR1 SEHNR, CDR2 FQNEAQ (reference sequence). The V segment lost 4 bases and the J segment 3 bases; nucleotides outside the gene matches: 2. The CDR3 DNA reads as TGTGCCAGCAGCTCCGGGACAGGGGGCTACAATGAGCAGTTCTTC. It yields the protein CASSSGTGGYNEQFF. Looking up the rest from reference TRBV7-9 and TRBJ2-1 gives the full variable domain: DTGVSQNPRHKITKRGQNVTFRCDPISEHNRLYWYRQTLGQGPEFLTYFQNEAQLEKSRLLSDRFSAERPKGSFSTLEIQRTEQGDSAMYLCASSSGTGGYNEQFFGPGTRLTVL.

The CDR3 reads CSVDIAGGPESREQFF. In DNA, the CDR3 is TGCAGCGTTGATATAGCGGGAGGGCCAGAATCCAGGGAGCAGTTCTTC. This chain links TRBV29-1 with TRBJ2-1, with 11 bases fitting TRBD2. Germline V gene data show CDR1 as SQVTM and CDR2 as ANQGSEA. The CDR3 is 16 residues long. The ends lost 3 bases at V and 10 bases at J; junction bases unmatched: 14.

This clone was recorded only once. V usage is TRBV4-2 and J usage is TRBJ2-1; no firm D call. CDR3 length: 17 amino acids. Germline CDR1 is LGHNA and CDR2 is YNFKEQ. V lost 4 bases and J lost 0, with 16 bases in between. CDR3 region: CASSLDVGRSSYNEQFF. The CDR3 DNA reads as TGTGCCAGCAGCCTGGATGTGGGCAGGAGCTCCTACAATGAGCAGTTCTTC.

The chain recombines TRBV7-8 with TRBJ2-7, with a tentative D call TRBD2 (5 bases). V lost 2 bases and J lost 4, with 21 bases in between. The CDR3 is 17 amino acids. Germline V lookup: CDR1 SGHVS, CDR2 FQNEAQ. CDR3 sequence (DNA): TGTGCCAGCAGCTTAAGCGGTGCGGGTCCCAATGGGTACGAGCAGTACTTC. Its protein is CASSLSGAGPNGYEQYF.

This chain joins TRBV19 and TRBJ2-3, with D maybe TRBD2 (6 bases). The length of the CDR3 is 13 residues. Germline V gives CDR1 LNHDA, CDR2 SQIVND (reference sequence). V dropped 5 bases and J dropped 6 bases, with 12 bases sitting between them. CDR3 nucleotide sequence: TGTGCCAGTAGTCGACTAGGCGGGGATACGCAGTATTTT. It specifies CASSRLGGDTQYF. The entire variable domain, with the rest obtained from reference TRBV19 and TRBJ2-3, is as follows: DGGITQSPKYLFRKEGQNVTLSCEQNLNHDAMYWYRQDPGQGLRLIYYSQIVNDFQKGDIAEGYSVSREKKESFPLTVTSAQKNPTAFYLCASSRLGGDTQYFGPGTRLTVL.

This clone was found a few times. The V call is TRBV30, the J call TRBJ2-1; perhaps D is TRBD1 or TRBD2 (6 bases each). V was clipped by 5 bases and J by 10 bases, with 15 bases between them. In germline, CDR1 is GTSNPN, CDR2 SVGIG (reference sequence). CDR3 size: 12 residues. The CDR3 is CAWATRRGEQFF. In nucleotides, the CDR3 is TGTGCCTGGGCGACCAGGAGGGGGGAGCAGTTCTTC.

A note on this clone: Different DNA sequences within this sample yield the same CDR3. The chain combines TRBV12-3 or TRBV12-4 with TRBJ1-5; D gene unclear. There are 12 residues in the CDR3. V lost 5 bases and J 1 base, leaving 3 bases between the germline ends. The CDR3 DNA follows: TGTGCCAGCAGTGTCAGCAATCAGCCCCAGCATTTT. Its translation: CASSVSNQPQHF.

By share of the sample, this clone is large (0.1 to 1%). The chain joins TRBV7-9 to TRBJ2-1, with TRBD2 identical over 11 bases. The CDR3 runs 17 residues. Germline CDR1 is SEHNR and CDR2 is FQNEAQ (reference sequence). With 5 bases clipped from V and 2 bases from J, the junction kept 8 bases outside the gene matches. The chain's CDR3 is CASSPSRLAGTYNEQFF. CDR3 sequence (DNA): TGTGCCAGCAGCCCTAGCCGACTAGCGGGGACCTACAATGAGCAGTTCTTC.

CDR3 in amino acids: CAISESTREPQHF. The CDR3 bases are TGTGCCATCAGTGAGTCGACTAGGGAGCCCCAGCATTTT. V and J are TRBV10-3 and TRBJ1-5; D is ambiguous. CDR1 and CDR2 (germline): ENHRY, SYGVKD. The ends were cut back, 0 bases at V and 8 bases at J, with 8 bases in the middle. The CDR3 totals 13 residues.

The count of this clone is one. V and J are TRBV28 and TRBJ1-3; D gene ambiguous. Per the germline V gene, CDR1 is MDHEN and CDR2 is SYDVKM. CDR3 size: 14 residues. Trimming left V 4 bases short and J 3 bases short, with 10 bases between. The CDR3 coding sequence is TGTGCCAGCAGTTATCTTTCGGGTGGAAACACCATATATTTT. It codes for CASSYLSGGNTIYF.

The J gene is TRBJ1-4, the V gene TRBV5-1; 10 bases agree with TRBD1. This CDR3 spans 16 amino acids. Germline CDR1 reads SGHRS; CDR2 reads YFSETQ. The V and J ends lost 1 base and 3 bases, in that order; junction bases with no gene match: 3. The CDR3 here is CASSLRQGASNEKLFF. CDR3 DNA sequence: TGCGCCAGCAGCTTGCGACAGGGGGCTTCTAATGAAAAACTGTTTTTT.

The chain links TRBV7-9 to TRBJ2-5; D is unresolved. This CDR3 is 13 amino acids long. Germline V gives CDR1 SEHNR, CDR2 FQNEAQ (reference sequence). The V gene lost 5 bases and the J gene lost 2 bases, with 9 bases spanning the gap. CDR3 sequence: CASSPLFQETQYF. The CDR3 DNA reads TGTGCCAGCAGCCCTCTCTTTCAAGAGACCCAGTACTTC.

The chain links TRBV2 to TRBJ1-1; a weak D match, TRBD1 (5 bases). This CDR3 is built from 13 residues. Germline CDR1 SNHLY, CDR2 FYNNEI. V was cut by 7 bases and J by 1 base, with 10 bases left in between. The CDR3 spells CASTPTENTEAFF. The CDR3 nucleotides are TGTGCCAGCACTCCGACAGAGAACACTGAAGCTTTCTTT.

This sequence joins TRBV15 and TRBJ1-5, with a weak D call TRBD1 (5 bases). The V and J ends lost 0 bases and 3 bases respectively, with 12 bases between them. Germline V lookup: CDR1 LNHNV, CDR2 YYDKDF (reference sequence). This CDR3 region has 16 residues. CDR3 residues: CATSREGTVYNQPQHF. The CDR3 DNA follows: TGTGCCACCAGCAGAGAAGGGACGGTGTACAATCAGCCCCAGCATTTT.

This clone was seen a single time. The gene calls are TRBV24-1 and TRBJ2-5; possible D gene TRBD1, 6 bases. The length of the CDR3 is 13 residues. Trimming removed 5 bases at V and 4 bases at J, with 10 bases between. The germline V gene has CDR1 KGHDR and CDR2 SFDVKD. Here the CDR3 reads CATSGRGIETQYF. CDR3 in DNA: TGTGCCACCAGTGGCAGGGGAATAGAGACCCAGTACTTC.

This clone showed up just once. V is TRBV20-1 and J is TRBJ1-1; D call uncertain. This CDR3 contains 11 residues. V shed 0 bases and J shed 1 base, with 0 bases lying between them. Germline V gene lookup returns CDR1 DFQATT and CDR2 SNEGSKA (reference sequence). Here the CDR3 reads CSARENTEAFF. CDR3 sequence (DNA): TGCAGTGCTAGAGAGAACACTGAAGCTTTCTTT.

The chain uses TRBV6-5 and TRBJ2-7, with D perhaps TRBD1 (5 bases). The CDR3 sequence is 14 residues long. Trimming took 2 bases from V and 3 from J, leaving 11 bases between them. The germline V gene has CDR1 MNHEY and CDR2 SVGAGI. The CDR3 region has the DNA TGTGCCAGCAGTTACGGGCAGGGAAACTACGAGCAGTACTTC. Translated: CASSYGQGNYEQYF.

As concerns this clone: In this CDR3 the conserved last residue, phenylalanine or tryptophan, is missing, so a read error is likely. The limits of the CDR3 on the DNA are not certain, so only TCRdb's listed CDR3 is given. CDR3 region: CASSPKWRTSGS. The chain couples TRBV5-4 to TRBJ2-4; the table names TRBD2, a call not compared with the DNA. The V gene's germline CDR1 is SGHNT and CDR2 YYREEE (reference sequence). Termini included, the CDR3 measures 12 amino acids.